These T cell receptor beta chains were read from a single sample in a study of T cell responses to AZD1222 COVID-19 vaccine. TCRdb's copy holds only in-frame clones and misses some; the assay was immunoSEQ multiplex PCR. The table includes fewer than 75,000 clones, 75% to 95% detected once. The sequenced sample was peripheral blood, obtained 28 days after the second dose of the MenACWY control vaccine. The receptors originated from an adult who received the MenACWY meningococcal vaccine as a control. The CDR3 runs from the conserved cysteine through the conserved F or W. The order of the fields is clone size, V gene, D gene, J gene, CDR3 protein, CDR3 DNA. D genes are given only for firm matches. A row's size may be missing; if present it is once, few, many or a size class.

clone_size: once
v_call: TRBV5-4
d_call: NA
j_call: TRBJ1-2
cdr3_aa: CASSLDSYGYTF
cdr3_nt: TGTGCCAGCAGCTTGGATAGCTATGGCTACACCTTC

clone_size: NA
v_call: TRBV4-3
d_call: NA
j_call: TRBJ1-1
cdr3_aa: CASSLHIGGTEAFF
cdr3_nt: TGCGCCAGCAGCCTTCACATTGGGGGGACAGAAGCTTTCTTT

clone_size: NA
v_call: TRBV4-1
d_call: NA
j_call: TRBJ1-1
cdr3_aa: CASSQQTVNTEAFF
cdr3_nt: TGCGCCAGCAGCCAACAGACAGTTAACACTGAAGCTTTCTTT

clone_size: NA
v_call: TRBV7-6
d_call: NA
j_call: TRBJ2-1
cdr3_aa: CASSSGGGYSNEQFF
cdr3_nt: TGTGCCAGCAGCTCCGGTGGGGGGTATAGCAATGAGCAGTTCTTC

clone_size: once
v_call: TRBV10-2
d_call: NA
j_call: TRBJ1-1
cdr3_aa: CASTEGSGNTEAFF
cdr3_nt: TGCGCCAGCACCGAGGGTTCTGGGAACACTGAAGCTTTCTTT

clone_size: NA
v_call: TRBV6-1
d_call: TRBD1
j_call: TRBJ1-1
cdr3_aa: CASSEVPGQGRAFF
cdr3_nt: TGTGCCAGCAGTGAGGTCCCGGGACAGGGAAGAGCTTTCTTT

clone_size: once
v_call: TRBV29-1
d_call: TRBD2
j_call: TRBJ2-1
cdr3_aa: CSVAEGRENQFF
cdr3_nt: TGCAGCGTGGCCGAAGGGAGGGAAAATCAATTCTTC

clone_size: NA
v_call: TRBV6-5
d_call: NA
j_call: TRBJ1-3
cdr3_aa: CASSSSEGNTIYF
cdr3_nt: NA

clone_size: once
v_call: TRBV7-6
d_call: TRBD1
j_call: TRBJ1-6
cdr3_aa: CASSSRDSYNSPLHF
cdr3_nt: TGTGCCAGCAGTTCCCGGGACAGCTATAATTCACCCCTCCACTTT

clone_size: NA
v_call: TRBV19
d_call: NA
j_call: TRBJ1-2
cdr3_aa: CASSMPVYGYTF
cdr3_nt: TGTGCCAGTAGTATGCCAGTCTATGGCTACACCTTC

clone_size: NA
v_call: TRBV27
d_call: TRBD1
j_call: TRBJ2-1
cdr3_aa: CASSSGTGGYEQFF
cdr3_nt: TGTGCCAGCAGTTCCGGGACAGGGGGTTATGAGCAGTTCTTC

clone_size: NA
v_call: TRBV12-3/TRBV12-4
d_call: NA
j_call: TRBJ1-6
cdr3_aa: CASSGWSPLHF
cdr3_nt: TGTGCCAGCAGTGGATGGTCACCCCTCCACTTT

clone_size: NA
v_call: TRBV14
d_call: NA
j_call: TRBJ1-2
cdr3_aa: CASSPSGYGYTF
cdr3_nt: TGTGCCAGCAGCCCCTCGGGCTATGGCTACACCTTC

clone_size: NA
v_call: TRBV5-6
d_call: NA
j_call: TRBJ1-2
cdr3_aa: CASSFKQGMGGGYTF
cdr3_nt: TGTGCCAGCAGCTTTAAACAGGGCATGGGTGGTGGCTACACCTTC

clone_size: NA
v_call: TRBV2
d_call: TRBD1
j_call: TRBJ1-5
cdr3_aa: CASRMGTGGVMGNQPQHF
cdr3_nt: TGTGCCAGCAGGATGGGGACAGGGGGGGTCATGGGCAATCAGCCCCAGCATTTT

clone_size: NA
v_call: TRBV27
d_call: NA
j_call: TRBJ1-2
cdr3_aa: CASSPGTGIGGYTF
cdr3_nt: TGTGCCAGCAGTCCTGGTACAGGGATAGGTGGCTACACCTTC

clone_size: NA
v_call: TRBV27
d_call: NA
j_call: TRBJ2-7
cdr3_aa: CASSFVPGYEQYF
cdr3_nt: TGTGCCAGCAGTTTCGTCCCGGGCTACGAGCAGTACTTC

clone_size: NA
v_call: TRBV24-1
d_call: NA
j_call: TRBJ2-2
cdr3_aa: CATSGESDTGELFF
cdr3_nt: TGTGCCACCAGCGGGGAATCGGACACCGGGGAGCTGTTTTTT

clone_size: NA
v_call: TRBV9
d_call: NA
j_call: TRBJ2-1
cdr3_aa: CASSVQQANEQFF
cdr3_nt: TGTGCCAGCAGCGTGCAACAGGCCAATGAGCAGTTCTTC

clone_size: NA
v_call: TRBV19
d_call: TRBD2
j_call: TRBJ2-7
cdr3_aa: CASRTSGSFEQYF
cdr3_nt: TGTGCCAGTAGGACTAGCGGGAGTTTCGAGCAGTACTTC

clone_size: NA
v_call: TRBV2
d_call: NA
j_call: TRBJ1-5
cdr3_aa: CASTRGNQPQHF
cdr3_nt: TGTGCCAGCACCCGGGGCAATCAGCCCCAGCATTTT

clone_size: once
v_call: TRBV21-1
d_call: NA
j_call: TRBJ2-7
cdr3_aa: CASSSGLAGSYEQYF
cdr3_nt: TGTGCCAGCAGTTCGGGACTAGCGGGGTCCTACGAGCAGTACTTC

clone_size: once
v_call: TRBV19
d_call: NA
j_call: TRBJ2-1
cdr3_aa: CASSLGFNEQFF
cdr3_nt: TGTGCCAGTAGCTTAGGTTTCAATGAGCAGTTCTTC

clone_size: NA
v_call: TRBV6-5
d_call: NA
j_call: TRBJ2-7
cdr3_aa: CASEGSEQYF
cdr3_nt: TGTGCCAGCGAAGGCTCCGAGCAGTACTTC

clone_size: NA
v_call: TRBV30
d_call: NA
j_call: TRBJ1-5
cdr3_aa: CAWNQGTSNQPQHF
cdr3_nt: TGTGCCTGGAACCAGGGGACTAGCAATCAGCCCCAGCATTTT

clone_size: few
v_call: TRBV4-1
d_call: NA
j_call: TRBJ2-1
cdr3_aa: CASSPGEAYNEQFF
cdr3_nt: TGCGCCAGCAGCCCGGGAGAGGCCTACAATGAGCAGTTCTTC

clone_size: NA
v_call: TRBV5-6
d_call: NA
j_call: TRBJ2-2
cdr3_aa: CASKPGAHRELFF
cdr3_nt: TGTGCCAGCAAACCGGGAGCCCACCGGGAGCTGTTTTTT

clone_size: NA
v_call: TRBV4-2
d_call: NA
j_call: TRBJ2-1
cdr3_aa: CASSQEPNSNEQFF
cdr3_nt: TGTGCCAGCAGCCAAGAACCCAACAGTAATGAGCAGTTCTTC

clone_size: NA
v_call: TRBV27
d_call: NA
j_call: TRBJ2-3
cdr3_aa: CASSPKGIATDTQYF
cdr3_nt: TGTGCCAGCTCCCCGAAAGGGATTGCAACAGATACGCAGTATTTT

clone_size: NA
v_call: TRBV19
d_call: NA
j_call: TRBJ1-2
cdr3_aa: CASSIEGVENYGYTF
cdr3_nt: TGTGCCAGTAGTATAGAAGGGGTTGAGAACTATGGCTACACCTTC

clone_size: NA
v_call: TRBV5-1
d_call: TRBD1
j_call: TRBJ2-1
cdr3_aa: CASSQTGAGANEQFF
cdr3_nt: TGCGCCAGCAGCCAGACAGGGGCTGGGGCCAATGAGCAGTTCTTC

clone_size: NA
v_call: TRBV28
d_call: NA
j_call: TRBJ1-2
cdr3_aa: CASSLHTGTNGYTF
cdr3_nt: TGTGCCAGCAGTTTACATACGGGAACGAATGGCTACACCTTC

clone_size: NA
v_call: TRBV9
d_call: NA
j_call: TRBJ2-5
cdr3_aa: CASSATTTGQETQYF
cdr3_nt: TGTGCCAGCAGCGCTACCACCACAGGTCAAGAGACCCAGTACTTC

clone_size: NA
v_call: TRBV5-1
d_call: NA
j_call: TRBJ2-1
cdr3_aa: CASSPDLGEQFF
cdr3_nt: TGCGCCAGCAGCCCCGACTTAGGGGAGCAGTTCTTC

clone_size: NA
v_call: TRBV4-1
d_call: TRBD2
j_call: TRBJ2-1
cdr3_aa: CASSQGELAGGPNEQFF
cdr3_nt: TGCGCCAGCAGCCAAGGGGAATTAGCGGGAGGTCCCAATGAGCAGTTCTTC

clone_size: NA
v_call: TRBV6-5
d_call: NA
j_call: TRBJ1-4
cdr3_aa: CASSGLGNEKLFF
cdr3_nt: TGTGCCAGCAGCGGGTTGGGTAATGAAAAACTGTTTTTT

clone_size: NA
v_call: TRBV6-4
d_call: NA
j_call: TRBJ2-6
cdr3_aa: CASRSDTGANVLTF
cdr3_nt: TGTGCCAGCAGAAGTGATACTGGGGCCAACGTCCTGACTTTC

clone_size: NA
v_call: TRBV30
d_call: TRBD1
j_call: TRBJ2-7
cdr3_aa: CATGQGSYEQYF
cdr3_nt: TGTGCGACGGGACAGGGATCCTACGAGCAGTACTTC

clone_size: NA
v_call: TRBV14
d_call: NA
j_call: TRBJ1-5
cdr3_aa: CASSQDMGKAQHF
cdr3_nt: TGTGCCAGCAGCCAAGATATGGGGAAGGCCCAGCATTTT

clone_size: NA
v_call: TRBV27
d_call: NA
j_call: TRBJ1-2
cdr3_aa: CASRRDTNNYGYTF
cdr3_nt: TGTGCCAGCAGGCGGGACACAAACAACTATGGCTACACCTTC

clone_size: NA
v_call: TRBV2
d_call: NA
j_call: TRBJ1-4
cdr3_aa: CASSEFGGGDYNEKLFF
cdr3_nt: TGTGCCAGCAGTGAATTTGGAGGGGGAGACTATAATGAAAAACTGTTTTTT

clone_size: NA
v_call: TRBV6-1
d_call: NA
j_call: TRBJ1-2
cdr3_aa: CASSEFNYGYTF
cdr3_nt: TGTGCCAGCAGTGAGTTTAACTATGGCTACACCTTC